This T cell receptor beta chain was recovered during a study of blood T cell repertoires in COVID-19. About the study: The analysed material was cDNA or gDNA that came from T cells, B-cell-depleted T cells, or PBMCs.

In the study's own analysis: Nucleated cell number was recorded as an estimate derived from reference gene primer amplification. The data were produced by immunoSEQ multiplex PCR, yet TCRdb's version contains in-frame clones alone and is incomplete. That table is the source of V, J and clone size, and D and trimming were worked out from the DNA. Of hundreds of thousands of clones in the sample, about four fifths were seen once. The V and J ends lost 4 bases and 2 bases, in that order; junction bases with no gene match: 4. The CDR3 runs to 15 residues. Germline CDR1 LGHDT, CDR2 YNNKEL (reference sequence).

This sequence originates from a man older than 75 with acute or convalescent COVID-19. The genes are TRBV3-1 (or the pseudogene TRBV3-2) and TRBJ2-1; the match to TRBD1 covers 8 bases. The sample taken for sequencing was peripheral blood. This chain's CDR3 is CASSLDRGTYNEQFF. The CDR3 bases are TGTGCCAGCAGCCTAGACAGGGGTACCTACAATGAGCAGTTCTTC.